This TCR beta chain emerged from a study of blood T cells in healthy people across ages. Overall study findings and caveats: PBMCs that were unsorted prevented a conclusive naive versus antigen-experienced comparison. A strong correlation between TCR beta diversity and naive T cell percentage was seen.

For the second PCR, which ran for about 7 to 11 cycles, a sample-barcoded 5' primer and a J-beta primer mix were used. TCRdb called the 5' RACE reads again in MiXCR, with one record for every CDR3 protein. The sample includes 1.5 million or so distinct CDR3 sequences, around 39% seen only once; the top ten take 7.9%. Notes on this clonotype: Its specificity is not known.

Each sample yielded at least 6 million isolated PBMCs. V was clipped by 7 bases and J by 4 bases; unmatched bases: 5. The CDR3 spans 12 residues. Germline CDR1 reads SQVTM; CDR2 reads ANQGSEA. The sequencing sample was made of blood. V is TRBV29-1 and J is TRBJ1-2; 8 nucleotides line up with TRBD1. This TCR came from a woman aged 18-30 years in good health. The CDR3 sequence is CSETGAGYGYTF. Written as DNA, the CDR3 is TGCAGCGAGACAGGGGCTGGCTATGGCTACACCTTC.